These 24 T cell receptor beta chains came from one sample sequenced in a study of blood T cells in healthy people across ages (dated by TCRdb to 2013 to 2016). Library creation used 5' RACE. The second PCR ran for about 6 to 11 cycles and used a J-beta primer mix along with a sample-barcoded 5' primer. The public reads were reprocessed in TCRdb via fastp at Q25 and MiXCR, keeping in-frame beta chains. Entries that share a CDR3 protein sequence are merged under the most common genes and DNA. For this sample the table gives approximately 2,000,000 distinct CDR3 sequences, of which around 40% were detected only once. The top ten constitute under 30% of the sample. The sequencing input was blood. Receptor source: a human donor in good health.

This clonotype has a handful of counts. DNA of the CDR3: TGCGCCAGCAGCTTGGTTGGGGGATTAACCTACGAGCAGTACTTC. It specifies CASSLVGGLTYEQYF. The genes are TRBV5-1 and TRBJ2-7, with D perhaps being TRBD1 or TRBD2 (5 bases each). Germline assignment: CDR1 SGHRS and CDR2 YFSETQ. Trimming cost V 0 bases and J 2 bases, with 12 bases left between them. The length of the CDR3 is 15 residues. Based on the CDR3 plus reference TRBV5-1 and TRBJ2-7, the full variable domain is KAGVTQTPRYLIKTRGQQVTLSCSPISGHRSVSWYQQTPGQGLQFLFEYFSETQRNKGNFPGRFSGRQFSNSRSEMNVSTLELGDSALYLCASSLVGGLTYEQYFGPGTRLTVT.

This clonotype was detected ten times or more. The V call is TRBV12-3 or TRBV12-4, the J call TRBJ1-2; D is ambiguous. Trimming left V 6 bases short and J 1 base short, with 9 bases between. The CDR3 is 13 residues long. CDR3 residues: CASSFGSNYGYTF. The CDR3 coding sequence is TGTGCCAGCAGCTTTGGGAGTAACTATGGCTACACCTTC.

This clonotype was seen more than once but under ten times. The chain links TRBV20-1 to TRBJ1-1; the D is unclear. The CDR3 sequence is 14 residues long. The germline V gene has CDR1 DFQATT and CDR2 SNEGSKA (reference sequence). V was trimmed by 2 bases and J by 4 bases, leaving 14 bases between them. The CDR3 nucleotides are TGCAGTGCTAGACCTCCCCCCCTGGGCACTGAAGCTTTCTTT. The encoded protein is CSARPPPLGTEAFF.

The V gene is TRBV28, the J gene TRBJ1-1; D is perhaps TRBD1 (6 bases). V dropped 7 bases and J dropped 3 bases, with 12 bases sitting between them. The CDR3 contains 13 residues. Germline-derived CDR1 and CDR2 are MDHEN and SYDVKM. This CDR3 reads CASTVNRDTEAFF. The CDR3 region has the DNA TGTGCCAGCACTGTGAACAGGGACACTGAAGCTTTCTTT.

This clonotype occurred a few times. This rearrangement joins TRBV6-5 to TRBJ2-1, with TRBD1 identical over 8 bases. V gave up 6 bases and J gave up 1 base; unmatched junction bases: 5. Germline CDR1 and CDR2: MNHEY and SVGAGI. This CDR3 is built from 15 residues. CDR3 protein: CASRTGTGSYNEQFF. DNA for the CDR3: TGTGCCAGCAGGACCGGGACAGGTTCCTACAATGAGCAGTTCTTC.

V gene TRBV5-1 combines with J gene TRBJ1-2; D unclear. This CDR3 region has 14 residues. V was shortened by 4 bases and J by 4 bases, with 14 bases between the two germline ends. Germline CDR1 reads SGHRS; CDR2 reads YFSETQ. This chain's CDR3 is CASSPDGRGYGYTF. CDR3 coding DNA: TGCGCCAGCAGCCCCGACGGGCGGGGCTATGGCTACACCTTC. Supplemented by reference TRBV5-1 and TRBJ1-2, the full variable domain reads KAGVTQTPRYLIKTRGQQVTLSCSPISGHRSVSWYQQTPGQGLQFLFEYFSETQRNKGNFPGRFSGRQFSNSRSEMNVSTLELGDSALYLCASSPDGRGYGYTFGSGTRLTVV.

The chain has TRBV4-3 and TRBJ2-1; D is perhaps TRBD1 or TRBD2 (5 bases each). Trimming cost V 0 bases and J 5 bases, with 11 bases left between them. CDR3 length: 15 amino acids. CDR1 is LGHNA and CDR2 is YSLEER in the germline V gene. The CDR3 region is CASSQEGTVHNEQFF. In nucleotides, the CDR3 is TGCGCCAGCAGCCAAGAGGGGACCGTACACAATGAGCAGTTCTTC.

This chain uses TRBV9 with TRBJ2-7; TRBD1 is a possible D gene (6 bases). Trimming shortened V by 0 bases and J by 3 bases, and 13 bases separated the two germline ends. The CDR3 is made up of 15 amino acids. Germline CDR1 SGDLS, CDR2 YYNGEE. The CDR3 DNA is TGTGCCAGCAGCGTAGGCCAGGGGCAAATCTACGAGCAGTACTTC. Its protein product is CASSVGQGQIYEQYF. The full variable domain, in which reference TRBV9 and TRBJ2-7 provide the parts outside the CDR3, is DSGVTQTPKHLITATGQRVTLRCSPRSGDLSVYWYQQSLDQGLQFLIQYYNGEERAKGNILERFSAQQFPDLHSELNLSSLELGDSALYFCASSVGQGQIYEQYFGPGTRLTVT.

This clonotype was picked up many times. The CDR3 DNA follows: TGTGCCATCAGTGAGTCGGGCAGAGCCCTGCCGTTTGGTGGCTACACCTTC. Amino acid sequence: CAISESGRALPFGGYTF. The chain links TRBV10-3 to TRBJ1-2; D gene uncertain. V dropped 0 bases and J dropped 7 bases, with 21 bases sitting between them. The CDR3 has 17 amino acids. Germline V gene data show CDR1 as ENHRY and CDR2 as SYGVKD.

The chain links TRBV6-6 to TRBJ1-5, with D possibly TRBD1 on 5 matching bases. V dropped 2 bases and J dropped 2 bases, with 10 bases sitting between them. Germline CDR1 MNHNY, CDR2 SVGAGI (reference sequence). CDR3 length equals 15 residues. The CDR3 here is CASSYGGGGNQPQHF. CDR3 nucleotides: TGTGCCAGCAGTTACGGTGGGGGTGGCAATCAGCCCCAGCATTTT.

The table lists this clonotype with a few counts. The rearrangement links TRBV11-2 to TRBJ1-2; no definite D call. Per germline, CDR1 SGHAT and CDR2 FQNNGV. The length of the CDR3 is 13 residues. The V end was cut by 0 bases, the J end by 8 bases, with 10 bases between. The CDR3: CASSLDGEGGYTF. CDR3 bases: TGTGCCAGCAGCTTAGATGGGGAAGGGGGCTACACCTTC.

The chain links TRBV12-3 or TRBV12-4 to TRBJ2-1, with unresolved D. The CDR3 sequence is 13 residues long. Trimming removed 3 bases from V and 5 bases from J, with 8 bases in between. CDR3 amino acids: CASSFVTHNEQFF. The CDR3, as DNA: TGTGCCAGCAGTTTTGTAACCCACAATGAGCAGTTCTTC.

This clonotype was seen a handful of times. J is TRBJ1-2 and V is TRBV29-1, with a possible D match to TRBD1 (5 bases). V was shortened by 7 bases and J by 4 bases, with 10 bases between the two germline ends. The germline V gene encodes CDR1 SQVTM and CDR2 ANQGSEA. The CDR3 totals 11 residues. In DNA form, the CDR3 reads TGCAGCGCGGACATCGTCTATGGCTACACCTTC. Encoded protein: CSADIVYGYTF.

This chain uses TRBV12-3 or TRBV12-4 with TRBJ2-7, with D perhaps given as TRBD1 or TRBD2 (5 bases each). Trimming shortened V by 6 bases and J by 2 bases, and 14 bases separated the two germline ends. The length of the CDR3 is 14 residues. CDR3 protein: CASSENRGPYEQYF. The CDR3 DNA reads TGTGCCAGCAGCGAAAACCGGGGACCCTACGAGCAGTACTTC.

This chain links TRBV25-1 with TRBJ1-6; 7 nucleotides match TRBD1. In germline, CDR1 is MGHDK, CDR2 SYGVNS. V lost 11 bases and J lost 6; bases outside the gene matches: 7. The CDR3 covers 13 residues. The CDR3 spells CAGKGGGNSPLHF. The CDR3 coding sequence is TGTGCCGGCAAAGGGGGCGGTAATTCACCCCTCCACTTT.

With regard to this clonotype: The junction shows a germline mismatch at one end, possibly a read error. The chain joins TRBV12-3 or TRBV12-4 to TRBJ2-1, with 9 bases fitting TRBD2. The CDR3 runs to 15 residues. Written as DNA, the CDR3 is TGTGCCAGCAGTTTCGGGACTAGCAACTACAATGAGCAGTGCTTC. This encodes CASSFGTSNYNEQCF.

Only a few counts were recorded for this clonotype. The CDR3 loop is CASSFYSGRSSYEQYF. The CDR3 bases are TGTGCCAGCAGCTTCTATAGCGGGCGGAGCTCCTACGAGCAGTACTTC. This sequence joins TRBV7-2 and TRBJ2-7, with 7 bases matching TRBD2. CDR1 is SGHTA and CDR2 is FQGNSA in the germline V gene. V was pared by 3 bases and J by 0 bases, with 8 bases of the junction left unmatched. This CDR3 comprises 16 residues.

This clonotype has just a few counts. V usage is TRBV7-9 and J usage is TRBJ2-5; D is tentatively TRBD1 or TRBD2 (5 bases each). The CDR3 sequence is 14 residues long. Germline-derived CDR1 and CDR2 are SEHNR and FQNEAQ (reference sequence). V was trimmed by 4 bases and J by 4 bases, leaving 13 bases between them. In nucleotides, the CDR3 is TGTGCCAGCAGCTGGTACGGGGCTTCAGAGACCCAGTACTTC. Its translation is CASSWYGASETQYF.

Only a few counts were recorded for this clonotype. The V and J genes are TRBV6-6 and TRBJ1-4, with a weak D call TRBD1 (5 bases). This CDR3 spans 12 amino acids. V was trimmed by 7 bases and J by 14 bases, leaving 17 bases between them. Germline V lookup: CDR1 MNHNY, CDR2 SVGAGI (reference sequence). CDR3 protein: CASTTGLGRLFF. The DNA for the CDR3 is TGTGCCAGCACCACAGGTCTAGGGCGGCTGTTTTTT.

The table lists this clonotype with a few counts. The chain has TRBV5-6 and TRBJ1-5, with D maybe TRBD1 (5 bases). Trimming stripped 4 bases from V and 5 bases from J, with 10 bases between. The CDR3 consists of 13 residues. Germline V CDR1 and CDR2: SGHDT, YYEEEE. CDR3 nucleotides: TGTGCCAGCAGCGGCGGGGGACATCAGCCCCAGCATTTT. Its translation: CASSGGGHQPQHF.

This clonotype appeared a single time. The V and J genes are TRBV6-6 and TRBJ2-1; TRBD1 agrees at 7 bases. The trim removed 10 bases at V and 4 bases at J, leaving 13 bases unmatched. This CDR3 region has 15 residues. Germline V gene lookup returns CDR1 MNHNY and CDR2 SVGAGI (reference sequence). This chain's CDR3 is CAIRIDRALYNEQFF. DNA of the CDR3: TGTGCCATCCGGATCGACAGGGCCCTATACAATGAGCAGTTCTTC.

The chain joins TRBV4-3 to TRBJ2-4, with 8 bases that match TRBD2. The assigned J gene may be wrong: the sequence end matches TRBJ2-7 better. This CDR3 region has 18 residues. CDR1 is LGHNA, CDR2 YSLEER, per germline. The CDR3 DNA reads TGCGCCAGCAGCCAAGATTGGGTAAGCGGGGGAGAATTCTACGAGCAGTACTTC. Translating it yields CASSQDWVSGGEFYEQYF.

This clonotype was picked up one time. A clone one base away is much larger, so this may be a read error. The genes are TRBV7-9 and TRBJ2-7, with TRBD2 as a possible D gene (6 bases). The CDR3 consists of 13 residues. Germline CDR1 reads SEHNR; CDR2 reads FQNEAQ (reference sequence). In DNA, the CDR3 is TGTTCCAGCAGCTTAAGACTAGAGGGGGAGCAGTACTTC. Protein sequence: CSSSLRLEGEQYF.

The genes are TRBV4-3 and TRBJ2-3; perhaps TRBD2 as D (6 bases). The V gene's germline CDR1 is LGHNA and CDR2 YSLEER. Trimming took 0 bases from V and 4 from J, leaving 11 bases between them. The CDR3 sequence is 15 residues long. The CDR3 reads CASSQEWEDPDTQYF. The DNA for the CDR3 is TGCGCCAGCAGCCAAGAGTGGGAGGATCCAGATACGCAGTATTTT.